This T cell receptor beta chain was documented in a study of blood T cell repertoires in COVID-19. Study at large: Sites in the United States, Italy and Spain provided acute and convalescent COVID-19 samples.

Living in about two dozen US areas, the participants were between roughly 18 and 95 years of age. Which cohort a participant joined came from the clinical history participants gave. Germline assignment: CDR1 SEHNR and CDR2 FQNEAQ (reference sequence). Deletions cut 7 bases from V and 0 bases from J, with 8 bases between. The CDR3 is made up of 13 amino acids. The protocol was immunoSEQ multiplex PCR, while the TCRdb copy is restricted to in-frame clones and leaves out a portion. The table has about 280,000 clones, more than 80% seen once. This clonotype was sampled from a woman aged 30 to 39 with acute COVID-19. The chain links TRBV7-9 to TRBJ2-3; D ambiguous. Sequencing input: PBMCs or T cells enriched from blood (not recorded which). The CDR3 region has the DNA TGTGCCAGCAACCGGGTTAGCACAGATACGCAGTATTTT. Protein product: CASNRVSTDTQYF.